This is a list of T cell receptor beta chains from one sample in a study of PD-1 blockade in classical Hodgkin lymphoma. The assay was immunoSEQ multiplex PCR, and TCRdb's table has in-frame clones only and misses some. Of 110,000 or so clones listed, roughly nine tenths are singletons. Material: peripheral blood mononuclear cells (PBMCs), obtained before the fourth cycle of nivolumab. All receptors come from a human donor with classical Hodgkin lymphoma. The CDR3 runs from the conserved cysteine through the conserved F or W. The order of the fields is clone size, D gene, J gene, V gene, CDR3 protein, CDR3 DNA. The D gene is left open where the match is weak. Size is stated for part of the rows, as once, few or many counts, or as a class when the clone is expanded.

.	TRBD1	TRBJ1-1	TRBV19	CASSIGQGAVPLMNTEAFF	TGTGCCAGTAGTATAGGACAGGGGGCGGTGCCCCTCATGAACACTGAAGCTTTCTTT
once	TRBD2	TRBJ2-7	TRBV30	CAWSPLAGGPSYEQYF	TGTGCCTGGAGTCCATTAGCGGGAGGCCCCTCCTACGAGCAGTACTTC
.	TRBD2	TRBJ2-7	TRBV9	CASSEGTSGRVEQYF	TGTGCCAGCAGCGAGGGGACTAGCGGGAGGGTCGAGCAGTACTTC
.	.	TRBJ1-3	TRBV19	CASSITQGPSGNTIYF	TGTGCCAGTAGTATCACCCAGGGGCCATCTGGAAACACCATATATTTT
.	.	TRBJ1-1	TRBV11-2	CASSRNNIAFF	TGTGCCAGCAGCCGAAACAACATAGCTTTCTTT
.	TRBD2	TRBJ2-1	TRBV5-4	CASSLGVAGTYYNEQFF	TGTGCCAGCAGCTTGGGGGTAGCGGGAACCTACTACAATGAGCAGTTCTTC
.	TRBD2	TRBJ2-1	TRBV7-9	CASSLAGLAGGDEQFF	TGTGCCAGCAGCTTAGCAGGGCTAGCGGGAGGGGATGAGCAGTTCTTC
.	.	TRBJ1-4	TRBV19	CASSRRDTEKLFF	TGTGCCAGTAGTCGCCGGGACACAGAAAAACTGTTTTTT
.	.	TRBJ2-7	TRBV5-1	CASSLAFSSYEQYF	TGTGCCAGCAGCTTGGCCTTCTCCTCCTACGAGCAGTACTTC
.	TRBD2	TRBJ2-5	TRBV4-3	CASSRDLRAGDGQYF	TGCGCCAGCAGCCGAGACCTACGGGCGGGGGATGGCCAGTACTTC
few	.	TRBJ1-1	TRBV10-2	CASSEAGPSTEAFF	TGCGCCAGCAGTGAGGCAGGCCCCTCCACTGAAGCTTTCTTT
.	TRBD2	TRBJ2-7	TRBV7-6	CASSPLVAGATYEQYF	TGTGCCAGCAGCCCCCTAGTAGCGGGCGCTACCTACGAGCAGTACTTC
.	TRBD1	TRBJ2-1	TRBV9	CASGGDRANEQFF	TGTGCCAGCGGCGGGGACAGGGCGAATGAGCAGTTCTTC
.	.	TRBJ2-7	TRBV5-8	CASSLEVAYEQYF	TGTGCCAGCAGCTTGGAAGTAGCCTACGAGCAGTACTTC
.	.	TRBJ1-3	TRBV11-2	CASSLVATSGNTIYF	TGTGCCAGCAGCTTAGTGGCCACCTCTGGAAACACCATATATTTT
.	.	TRBJ1-2	TRBV6-4	CASSERGYTF	TGTGCCAGCAGTGAACGGGGCTACACCTTC
.	.	TRBJ2-7	TRBV11-2	CASSLGGRQIDSYEQYF	TGTGCCAGCAGCTTGGGAGGCCGACAGATAGACTCCTACGAGCAGTACTTC
.	.	TRBJ2-7	TRBV25-1	CASSERGRVRDEQYF	TGTGCCAGCAGCGAAAGGGGGAGGGTACGCGACGAGCAGTACTTC
.	TRBD1	TRBJ1-5	TRBV28	CASRGGTGLSRGPQHF	TGTGCCAGCAGAGGCGGGACAGGACTTTCTAGGGGGCCCCAGCATTTT
few	.	TRBJ1-2	TRBV4-3	CASSPRQTNYGYTF	TGCGCCAGCAGCCCCCGACAGACTAACTATGGCTACACCTTC
.	TRBD1	TRBJ2-5	TRBV7-2	CASSSDRGRETQYF	TGTGCCAGCAGCTCAGACAGGGGAAGAGAGACCCAGTACTTC
.	TRBD1	TRBJ1-2	TRBV7-9	CASSLPGQGGGYTF	TGTGCCAGCAGCTTACCAGGACAGGGAGGCGGCTACACCTTC
.	.	TRBJ1-2	TRBV9	CASSPYWGSNGYTF	TGTGCCAGCAGCCCCTATTGGGGATCGAATGGCTACACCTTC
.	TRBD2	TRBJ2-5	TRBV10-3	CAIKGLADETQYF	TGTGCCATAAAAGGACTAGCGGATGAGACCCAGTACTTC
.	.	TRBJ2-3	TRBV7-9	CASSLALVADTQYF	TGTGCCAGCAGCCTGGCCCTCGTCGCAGATACGCAGTATTTT
.	.	TRBJ2-5	TRBV5-4	CASSLVQETQYF	TGTGCCAGCAGCTTGGTTCAAGAGACCCAGTACTTC
once	.	TRBJ1-2	TRBV5-6	CASSLSGAPISGYTF	TGTGCCAGCAGCTTGTCGGGGGCGCCTATCTCTGGCTACACCTTC
.	TRBD1	TRBJ2-1	TRBV4-2	CASSSRGLYNEQFF	TGTGCCAGCAGCAGCAGGGGGCTGTACAATGAGCAGTTCTTC